The 24 T cell receptor beta chains presented below share a single source sample, sequenced in a study of blood T cell repertoires in COVID-19. TCRdb's table, derived via immunoSEQ multiplex PCR, lists solely in-frame clones and lacks some. Here the sample spans roughly 250,000 clones, approximately 85% being singletons. Sample: peripheral blood. These receptors were taken from a woman in her sixties or seventies with active or convalescent COVID-19.

This sequence joins TRBV6-4 and TRBJ1-5, with D possibly matching TRBD1 (5 bases). Trimming removed 2 bases at V and 2 bases at J, with 13 bases between. The CDR3 is made up of 16 amino acids. Germline V lookup: CDR1 MRHNA, CDR2 SNTAGT. The chain's CDR3 is CASSDNGGQGNQPQHF. CDR3 nucleotides: TGTGCCAGCAGTGACAACGGGGGTCAAGGCAATCAGCCCCAGCATTTT.

The rearrangement uses TRBV7-9 and TRBJ2-2; 7 bases match TRBD2. CDR1 is SEHNR, CDR2 FQNEAQ, per germline (reference sequence). Losses at the gene ends were 4 bases for V and 3 bases for J; bases not matched to a gene: 17. This CDR3 is 19 amino acids long. The CDR3 bases are TGTGCCAGCAGCTCAACACTTAAAACCGGGACTACCTACACCGGGGAGCTGTTTTTT. It codes for CASSSTLKTGTTYTGELFF.

V is TRBV10-1 and J is TRBJ1-1; tentatively, D is TRBD1 (5 bases). CDR3 length: 14 amino acids. Germline V gene lookup returns CDR1 WNHNN and CDR2 SYGVQD (reference sequence). Deletions cut 2 bases from V and 4 bases from J, with 11 bases between. The CDR3 loop reads CASSEGLRGTEAFF. CDR3 in DNA: TGCGCCAGCAGTGAGGGGTTAAGGGGCACTGAAGCTTTCTTT.

The chain recombines TRBV4-1 with TRBJ1-4; TRBD1 might be the D (5 bases). V lost 2 bases and J lost 7, with 23 bases in between. The CDR3 runs to 18 residues. Germline-derived CDR1 and CDR2 are MGHRA and YSYEKL. The CDR3 here is CASSQPFRRGGWGEKLFF. The CDR3 DNA sequence: TGCGCCAGCAGCCAACCATTCCGGAGGGGAGGGTGGGGTGAAAAACTGTTTTTT.

This sequence joins TRBV27 and TRBJ1-5; 7 positions agree with TRBD1. Germline assignment: CDR1 MNHEY and CDR2 SMNVEV (reference sequence). After removal of 3 bases from V and 2 bases from J, the junction contained 4 bases not matched to a gene. The CDR3 contains 15 residues. For the CDR3, the DNA is TGTGCCAGCAGTTTCCTCGGACAGGGCAATCAGCCCCAGCATTTT. This gives the protein CASSFLGQGNQPQHF.

The chain carries TRBV15 and TRBJ1-2, with 7 bases matching TRBD1. The germline CDR1 and CDR2 sequences are LNHNV and YYDKDF (reference sequence). Trimming cost V 3 bases and J 6 bases; bases outside gene matches: 7. This CDR3 has 14 amino acids. CDR3 region: CATSSSDRDHGYTF. DNA of the CDR3: TGTGCCACCAGCAGTTCCGACAGGGACCATGGCTACACCTTC.

This clone has just one count. The J gene is TRBJ2-5, the V gene TRBV5-5, with 7 bases lining up with TRBD1. The CDR3 sequence is 15 residues long. Germline V gene lookup returns CDR1 SGHKS and CDR2 YYEKEE (reference sequence). Trimming took 6 bases from V and 4 from J; bases not matched to a gene: 12. CDR3 nucleotide sequence: TGTGCCAGCATCGACCGACAGGGCCAGGGAGAGACCCAGTACTTC. This translates into CASIDRQGQGETQYF.

The chain uses TRBV5-1 and TRBJ1-2; tentatively, D is TRBD1 (5 bases). The length of the CDR3 is 14 residues. The ends were cut back, 1 base at V and 1 base at J, with 8 bases in the middle. The germline V gene has CDR1 SGHRS and CDR2 YFSETQ. The CDR3 is CASSLSQGNYGYTF. The CDR3 bases are TGCGCCAGCAGCTTGTCCCAGGGTAACTATGGCTACACCTTC.

This clone was seen only once. The same CDR3 can be traced to other DNA sequences in this sample. The V gene is TRBV11-3, the J gene TRBJ2-3, with D possibly being TRBD1 (5 bases). Germline V gene lookup returns CDR1 SGHNT and CDR2 YENEEA. This CDR3 region has 15 residues. The ends were cut back, 0 bases at V and 2 bases at J, with 9 bases in the middle. The CDR3 spells CASSLEGRSTDTQYF. The CDR3 coding sequence is TGTGCCAGCAGCTTAGAGGGGCGCTCCACAGATACGCAGTATTTT.

The chain uses TRBV30 and TRBJ1-6, with 9 bases fitting TRBD1. V shed 3 bases, J shed 8 bases, and the junction held 5 bases outside the gene matches. This CDR3 region has 14 residues. Germline V lookup: CDR1 GTSNPN, CDR2 SVGIG (reference sequence). The CDR3 loop is CAWSLGQGYSPLHF. The CDR3, as DNA: TGTGCCTGGAGCTTGGGACAGGGCTATTCACCCCTCCACTTT.

The genes are TRBV7-3 and TRBJ2-3, with TRBD2 matching 8 bases. The CDR3 has 14 amino acids. Losses at the gene ends were 2 bases for V and 6 bases for J; bases not matched to a gene: 4. CDR1 SGHTA and CDR2 FQGTGA come from the germline V gene. CDR3 nucleotides: TGTGCCAGCAGCTTAGGAGCGGGGGCTGATACGCAGTATTTT. Its protein product is CASSLGAGADTQYF.

The chain combines TRBV7-2 with TRBJ2-1, with TRBD1 identical over 8 bases. CDR1 is SGHTA and CDR2 is FQGNSA in the germline V gene. The V gene end was trimmed by 4 bases and the J gene end by 5 bases; junction bases not matched to a gene: 13. The CDR3 sequence is 17 residues long. CDR3 amino acids: CASSSRAGQGKNNEQFF. CDR3 sequence (DNA): TGTGCCAGCAGCTCGAGGGCCGGACAGGGCAAGAACAATGAGCAGTTCTTC.

The J gene is TRBJ2-3, the V gene TRBV13; 9 nucleotides line up with TRBD2. The CDR3 is 17 amino acids. Germline CDR1 reads PRHDT; CDR2 reads FYEKMQ (reference sequence). V lost 0 bases and J lost 6; bases outside the gene matches: 10. CDR3 sequence: CASSLGRSGGRVDTQYF. CDR3 bases: TGTGCCAGCAGCTTAGGACGGAGCGGGGGGCGAGTGGATACGCAGTATTTT.

This clone showed up just a few times. The chain combines TRBV30 with TRBJ1-4; D might be TRBD1 (6 bases). The CDR3 covers 16 residues. Germline CDR1 is GTSNPN and CDR2 is SVGIG (reference sequence). The V and J ends lost 3 bases and 0 bases respectively, with 14 bases between them. The CDR3 reads CAWRLQGLPTNEKLFF. In DNA form, the CDR3 reads TGTGCCTGGAGGTTACAGGGTTTGCCAACTAATGAAAAACTGTTTTTT. The complete variable domain, with remaining parts taken from reference TRBV30 and TRBJ1-4, reads SQTIHQWPATLVQPVGSPLSLECTVEGTSNPNLYWYRQAAGRGLQLLFYSVGIGQISSEVPQNLSASRPQDRQFILSSKKLLLSDSGFYLCAWRLQGLPTNEKLFFGSGTQLSVL.

CDR3 sequence (DNA): TGTGCCAGCAGTTGGACGGGGACAGGGAAGGCTGAGTCACCCCTCCACTTT. This codes for CASSWTGTGKAESPLHF. This sequence joins TRBV6-2 or TRBV6-3 and TRBJ1-6; the match to TRBD1 covers 9 bases. The CDR3 totals 17 residues. The V gene's germline CDR1 is MNHEY and CDR2 SVGEGT. Trimming took 4 bases from V and 10 from J; bases not matched to a gene: 14.

The CDR3 DNA sequence: TGTGCCAGCTTTAGCGCGGATACGCAGTATTTT. It is translated as CASFSADTQYF. This chain links TRBV21-1 with TRBJ2-3; the table gives TRBD2 as D, unverified against the DNA. TRBV21-1 is termed a pseudogene. This CDR3 is built from 11 residues.

The genes are TRBV5-1 and TRBJ2-2; the D gene is possibly TRBD1 (6 bases). Germline V gene lookup returns CDR1 SGHRS and CDR2 YFSETQ. This CDR3 has 13 amino acids. V was pared by 4 bases and J by 6 bases, with 10 bases between. Here the CDR3 reads CASSLNRAGELFF. CDR3 sequence (DNA): TGCGCCAGCAGCCTGAACAGGGCCGGGGAGCTGTTTTTT.

The V call is TRBV5-6, the J call TRBJ2-1, with 9 bases aligning to TRBD2. The germline V gene has CDR1 SGHDT and CDR2 YYEEEE. The CDR3 runs to 17 residues. J lost 8 bases, V lost 2 bases, and 14 bases had no gene match. CDR3 sequence: CASSFRPRGGGAHEQFF. The CDR3 bases are TGTGCCAGCAGCTTTAGGCCCCGGGGCGGGGGGGCCCATGAGCAGTTCTTC.

CDR3 residues: CASSSPGTGFYEQYF. The CDR3 DNA is TGTGCCAGCAGCTCGCCCGGGACAGGGTTCTACGAGCAGTACTTC. The chain joins TRBV7-8 to TRBJ2-7, with 9 positions matching TRBD1. V was clipped by 4 bases and J by 3 bases; unmatched bases: 7. Germline CDR1 and CDR2: SGHVS and FQNEAQ. The CDR3 is 15 amino acids.

This chain connects TRBV19 to TRBJ1-6; maybe TRBD1 (6 bases). V was trimmed by 7 bases and J by 7 bases, leaving 20 bases between them. CDR1 LNHDA and CDR2 SQIVND come from the germline V gene (reference sequence). This CDR3 spans 16 amino acids. CDR3 bases: TGTGCCAGTAACCAACCTCCAGGGGTAATGAATTCACCCCTCCACTTT. Amino acids: CASNQPPGVMNSPLHF.

This clone turned up a few times. V usage is TRBV10-3 and J usage is TRBJ1-2; 7 nucleotides agree with TRBD1. Unmatched junction bases numbered 8, after V lost 4 bases and J lost 0 bases. Per the germline V gene, CDR1 is ENHRY and CDR2 is SYGVKD. CDR3 length equals 16 residues. CDR3 sequence (DNA): TGTGCCATCAGTGGCCTCTTTCAGGGGGCTAACTATGGCTACACCTTC. Translation gives CAISGLFQGANYGYTF.

This clone was observed a single time. The chain recombines TRBV7-7 with TRBJ2-1; TRBD1 matches 11 bases. The CDR3 has 18 amino acids. V gave up 5 bases and J gave up 7 bases; unmatched junction bases: 16. CDR1 is SSHAT, CDR2 FNYEAQ, per germline (reference sequence). CDR3 nucleotides: TGTGCCAGCAGCCCCCTTGCCCCGCTGGGACAGGGGGGGAATGAGCAGTTCTTC. Amino acids: CASSPLAPLGQGGNEQFF.

This chain links TRBV15 with TRBJ2-1; TRBD2 matches at 8 bases. Germline V gene data show CDR1 as LNHNV and CDR2 as YYDKDF (reference sequence). The CDR3 has 17 residues. Losses at the gene ends were 3 bases for V and 5 bases for J; bases not matched to a gene: 12. The CDR3 loop is CATSRYESGGTHNEQFF. The CDR3 DNA is TGTGCCACCAGCAGGTACGAATCGGGGGGGACCCACAATGAGCAGTTCTTC.

The V call is TRBV14, the J call TRBJ2-6, with D unresolved. This CDR3 is 16 amino acids long. CDR1 is SGHDN and CDR2 is FVKESK in the germline V gene. Trimming took 1 base from V and 0 from J, leaving 7 bases between them. The CDR3 region has the DNA TGTGCCAGCAGCCAAGGGTACAGCTCTGGGGCCAACGTCCTGACTTTC. This sequence encodes CASSQGYSSGANVLTF.